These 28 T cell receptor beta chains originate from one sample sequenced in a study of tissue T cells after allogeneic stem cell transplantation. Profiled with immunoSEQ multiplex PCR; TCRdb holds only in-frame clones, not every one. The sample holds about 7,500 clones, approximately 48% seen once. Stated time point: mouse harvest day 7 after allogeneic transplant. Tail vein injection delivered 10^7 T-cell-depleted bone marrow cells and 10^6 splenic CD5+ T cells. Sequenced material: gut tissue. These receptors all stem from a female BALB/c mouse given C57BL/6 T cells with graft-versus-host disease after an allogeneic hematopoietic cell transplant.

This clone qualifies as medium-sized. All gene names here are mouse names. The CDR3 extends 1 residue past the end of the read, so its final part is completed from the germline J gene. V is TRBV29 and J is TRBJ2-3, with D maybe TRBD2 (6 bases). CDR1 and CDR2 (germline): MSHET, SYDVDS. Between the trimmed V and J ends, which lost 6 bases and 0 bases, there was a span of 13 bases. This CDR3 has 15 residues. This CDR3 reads CASSPDWSSAETLYF. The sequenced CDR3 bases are TGTGCTAGCAGCCCCGACTGGTCTAGTGCAGAAACGCTGTAT.

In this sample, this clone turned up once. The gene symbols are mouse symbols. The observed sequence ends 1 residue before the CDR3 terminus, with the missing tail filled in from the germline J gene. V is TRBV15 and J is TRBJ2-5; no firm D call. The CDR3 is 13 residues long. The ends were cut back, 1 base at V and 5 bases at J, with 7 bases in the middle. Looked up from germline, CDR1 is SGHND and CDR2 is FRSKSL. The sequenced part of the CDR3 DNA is TGTGCCAGCAGTTTAGGGGTTGGAGACACCCAGTAC. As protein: CASSLGVGDTQY. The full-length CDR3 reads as CASSLGVGDTQYF.

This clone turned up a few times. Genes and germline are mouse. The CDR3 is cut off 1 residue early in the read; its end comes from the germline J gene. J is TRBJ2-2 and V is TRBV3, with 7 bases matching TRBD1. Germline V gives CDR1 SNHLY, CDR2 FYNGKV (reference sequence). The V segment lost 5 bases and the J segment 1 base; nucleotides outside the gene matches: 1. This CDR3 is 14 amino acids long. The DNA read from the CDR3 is TGTGCCAGCAGCCGACAGGGAAACACCGGGCAGCTCTAC. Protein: CASSRQGNTGQLY. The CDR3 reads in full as CASSRQGNTGQLYF.

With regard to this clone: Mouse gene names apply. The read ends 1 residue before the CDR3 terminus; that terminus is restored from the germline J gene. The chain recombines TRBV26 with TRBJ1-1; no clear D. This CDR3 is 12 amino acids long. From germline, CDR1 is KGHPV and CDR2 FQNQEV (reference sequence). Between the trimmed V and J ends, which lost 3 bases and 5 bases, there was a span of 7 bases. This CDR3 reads CASSLRETEVFF. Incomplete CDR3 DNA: TGTGCCAGCAGTCTTAGGGAAACAGAAGTCTTC.

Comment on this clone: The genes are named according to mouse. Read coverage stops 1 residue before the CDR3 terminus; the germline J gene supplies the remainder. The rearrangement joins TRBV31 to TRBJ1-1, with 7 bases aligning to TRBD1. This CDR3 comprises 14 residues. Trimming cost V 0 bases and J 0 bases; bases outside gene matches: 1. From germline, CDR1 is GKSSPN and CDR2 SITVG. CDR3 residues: CAWSLGTANTEVFF. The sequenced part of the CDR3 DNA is TGTGCCTGGAGTCTCGGGACAGCAAACACAGAAGTCTTC. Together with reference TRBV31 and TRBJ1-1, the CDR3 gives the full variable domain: AQTIHQWPVAEIKAVGSPLSLGCTIKGKSSPNLYWYWQATGGTLQQLFYSITVGQVESVVQLNLSASRPKDDQFILSTEKLLLSHSGFYLCAWSLGTANTEVFFGKGTRLTVV.

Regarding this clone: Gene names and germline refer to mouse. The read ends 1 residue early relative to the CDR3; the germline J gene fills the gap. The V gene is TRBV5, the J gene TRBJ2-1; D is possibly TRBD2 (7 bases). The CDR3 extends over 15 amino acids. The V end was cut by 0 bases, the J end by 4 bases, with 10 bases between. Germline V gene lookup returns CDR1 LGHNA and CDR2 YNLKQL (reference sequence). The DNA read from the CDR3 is TGTGCCAGCAGCCAAGATTGGGGGGCTTATGCTGAGCAGTTC. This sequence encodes CASSQDWGAYAEQF. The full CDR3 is CASSQDWGAYAEQFF.

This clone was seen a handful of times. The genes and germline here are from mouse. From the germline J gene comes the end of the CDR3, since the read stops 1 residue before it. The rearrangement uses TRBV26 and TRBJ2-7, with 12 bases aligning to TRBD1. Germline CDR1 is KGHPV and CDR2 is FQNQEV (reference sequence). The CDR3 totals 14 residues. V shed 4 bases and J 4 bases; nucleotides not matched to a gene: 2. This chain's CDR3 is CASSPGQGAYEQYF. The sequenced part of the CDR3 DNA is TGTGCCAGCAGTCCGGGACAGGGGGCTTATGAACAGTAC.

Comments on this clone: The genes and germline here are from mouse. CDR3 amino acids: CASRRTGGQNTLYF. The sequenced part of the CDR3 DNA is TGTGCCAGCAGGAGGACTGGGGGTCAAAACACCTTGTAC. J is TRBJ2-4 and V is TRBV15, with 9 bases aligning to TRBD2. Sequencing ends 1 residue short of the CDR3 end; the germline J gene provides the rest. The V and J ends lost 6 bases and 1 base, in that order; junction bases with no gene match: 2. CDR1 is SGHND, CDR2 FRSKSL, per germline. CDR3 length: 14 residues.

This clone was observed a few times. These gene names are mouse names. The CDR3 DNA, read in part, is TGTGCCAGCAGTCTGGAGCAGGGGAACACAGAAGTCTTC. Its protein is CASSLEQGNTEVF. The whole CDR3 region reads CASSLEQGNTEVFF. The gene calls are TRBV26 and TRBJ1-1; D is perhaps TRBD1 (5 bases). The read falls 1 residue short of the CDR3 end, and the missing part is taken from the germline J gene. The CDR3 length is 14 residues. The V gene lost 2 bases and the J gene lost 1 base, with 8 bases spanning the gap. In germline, CDR1 is KGHPV, CDR2 FQNQEV (reference sequence).

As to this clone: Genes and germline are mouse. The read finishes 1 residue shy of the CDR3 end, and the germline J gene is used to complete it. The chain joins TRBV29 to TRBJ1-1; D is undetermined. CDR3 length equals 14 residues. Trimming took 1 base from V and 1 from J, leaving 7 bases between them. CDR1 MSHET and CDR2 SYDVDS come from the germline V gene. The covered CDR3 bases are TGTGCTAGCAGTTTATACCAGAAAAACACAGAAGTCTTC. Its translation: CASSLYQKNTEVF. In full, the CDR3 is CASSLYQKNTEVFF.

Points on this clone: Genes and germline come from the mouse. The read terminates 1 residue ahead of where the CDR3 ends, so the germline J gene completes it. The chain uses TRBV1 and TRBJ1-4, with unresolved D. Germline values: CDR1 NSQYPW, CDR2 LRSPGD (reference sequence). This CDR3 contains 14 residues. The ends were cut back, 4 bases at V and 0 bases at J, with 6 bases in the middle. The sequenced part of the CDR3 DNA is TGCACCTGCAGTGAGACAATTTCCAACGAAAGATTATTT. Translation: CTCSETISNERLF. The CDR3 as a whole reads CTCSETISNERLFF.

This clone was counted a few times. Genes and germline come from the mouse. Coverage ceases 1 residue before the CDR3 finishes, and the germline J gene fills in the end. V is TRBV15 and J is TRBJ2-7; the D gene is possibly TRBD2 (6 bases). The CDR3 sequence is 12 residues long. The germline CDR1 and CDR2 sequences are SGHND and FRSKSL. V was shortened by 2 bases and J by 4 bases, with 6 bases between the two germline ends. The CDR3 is CASSLLGYEQYF. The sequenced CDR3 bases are TGTGCCAGCAGTTTACTGGGGTATGAACAGTAC.

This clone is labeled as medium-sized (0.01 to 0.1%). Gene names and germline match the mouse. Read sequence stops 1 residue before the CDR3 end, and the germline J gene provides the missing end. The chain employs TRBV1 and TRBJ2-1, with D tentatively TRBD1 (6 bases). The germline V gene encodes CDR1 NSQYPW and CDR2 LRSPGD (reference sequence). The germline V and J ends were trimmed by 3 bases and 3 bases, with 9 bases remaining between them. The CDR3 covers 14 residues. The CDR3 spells CTCSAGTIYAEQFF. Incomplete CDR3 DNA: TGCACCTGCAGTGCCGGGACAATCTATGCTGAGCAGTTC.

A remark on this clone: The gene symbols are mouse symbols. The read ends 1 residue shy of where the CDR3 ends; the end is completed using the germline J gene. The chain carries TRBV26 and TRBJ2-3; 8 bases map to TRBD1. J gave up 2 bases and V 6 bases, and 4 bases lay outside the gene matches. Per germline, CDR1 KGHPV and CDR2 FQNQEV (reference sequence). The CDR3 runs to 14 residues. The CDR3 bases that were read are TGTGCCAGCAGGTTGGGACAGGCTGCAGAAACGCTGTAT. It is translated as CASRLGQAAETLY. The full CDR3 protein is CASRLGQAAETLYF.

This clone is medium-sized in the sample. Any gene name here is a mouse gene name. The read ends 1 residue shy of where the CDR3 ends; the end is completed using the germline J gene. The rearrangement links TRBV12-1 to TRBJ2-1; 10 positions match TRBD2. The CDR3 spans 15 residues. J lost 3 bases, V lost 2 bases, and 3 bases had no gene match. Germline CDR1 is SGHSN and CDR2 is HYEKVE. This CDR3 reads CASSPDWGAYAEQFF. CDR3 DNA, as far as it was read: TGTGCCAGCTCTCCAGACTGGGGGGCCTATGCTGAGCAGTTC.

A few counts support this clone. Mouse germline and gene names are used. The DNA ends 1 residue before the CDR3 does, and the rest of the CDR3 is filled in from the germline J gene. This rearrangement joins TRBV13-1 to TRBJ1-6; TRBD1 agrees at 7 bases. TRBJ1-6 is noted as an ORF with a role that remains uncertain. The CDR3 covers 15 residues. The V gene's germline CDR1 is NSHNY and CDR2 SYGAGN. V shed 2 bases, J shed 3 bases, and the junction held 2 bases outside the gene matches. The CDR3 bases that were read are TGTGCCAGCAGTGAGAGACAGGGCTATAATTCGCCCCTCTAC. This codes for CASSERQGYNSPLY. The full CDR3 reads CASSERQGYNSPLYF.

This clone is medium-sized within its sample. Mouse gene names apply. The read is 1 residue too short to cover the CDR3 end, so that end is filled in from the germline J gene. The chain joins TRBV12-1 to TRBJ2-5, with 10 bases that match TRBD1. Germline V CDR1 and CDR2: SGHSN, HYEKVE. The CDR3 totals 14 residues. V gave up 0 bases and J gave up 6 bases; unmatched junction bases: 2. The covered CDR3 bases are TGTGCCAGCTCTCTCGACAGGGGGCGCGACACCCAGTAC. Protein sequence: CASSLDRGRDTQY. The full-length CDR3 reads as CASSLDRGRDTQYF.

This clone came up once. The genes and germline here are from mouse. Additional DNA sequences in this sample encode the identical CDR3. The DNA read from the CDR3 is TGTGCCAGCAGCGCCGGGACAGCAGAAACGCTGTAT. Translating it yields CASSAGTAETLY. In full, the CDR3 is CASSAGTAETLYF. The V gene is TRBV15, the J gene TRBJ2-3; D may be TRBD1 (6 bases). The read terminates 1 residue ahead of where the CDR3 ends, so the germline J gene completes it. The CDR3 spans 13 residues. CDR1 and CDR2 from the germline V gene are SGHND and FRSKSL. V was cut by 6 bases and J by 3 bases, with 10 bases left in between. The full variable domain, its missing parts supplied by reference TRBV15 and TRBJ2-3, is DAGVTQTPRHEVAEKGQTIILKCEPVSGHNDLFWYRQTKIQGLELLSYFRSKSLMEDGGAFKDRFKAEMLNSSFSTLKIQPTEPKDSAVYLCASSAGTAETLYFGSGTRLTVL.

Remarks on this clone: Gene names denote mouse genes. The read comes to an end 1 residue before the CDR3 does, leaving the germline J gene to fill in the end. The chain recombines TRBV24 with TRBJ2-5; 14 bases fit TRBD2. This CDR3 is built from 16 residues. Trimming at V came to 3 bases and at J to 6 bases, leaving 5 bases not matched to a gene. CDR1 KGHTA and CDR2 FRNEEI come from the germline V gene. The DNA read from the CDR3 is TGTGCCAGCAGTCTCGGGACTGGGGGGGCGCGTGACACCCAGTAC. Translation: CASSLGTGGARDTQY. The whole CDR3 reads CASSLGTGGARDTQYF.

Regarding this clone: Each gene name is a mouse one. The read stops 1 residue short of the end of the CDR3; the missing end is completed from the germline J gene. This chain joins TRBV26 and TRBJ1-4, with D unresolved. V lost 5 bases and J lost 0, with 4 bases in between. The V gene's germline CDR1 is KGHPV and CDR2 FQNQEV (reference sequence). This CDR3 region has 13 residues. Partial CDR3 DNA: TGTGCCAGCAGTGGGGTTTCCAACGAAAGATTATTT. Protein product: CASSGVSNERLF. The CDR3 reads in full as CASSGVSNERLFF.

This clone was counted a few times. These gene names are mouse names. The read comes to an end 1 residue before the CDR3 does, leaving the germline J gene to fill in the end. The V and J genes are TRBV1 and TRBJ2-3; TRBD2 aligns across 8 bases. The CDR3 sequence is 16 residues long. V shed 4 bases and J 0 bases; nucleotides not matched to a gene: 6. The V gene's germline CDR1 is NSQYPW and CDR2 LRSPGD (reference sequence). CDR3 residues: CTCSGRLGSSAETLYF. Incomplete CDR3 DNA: TGCACCTGCAGTGGGAGACTGGGGTCTAGTGCAGAAACGCTGTAT.

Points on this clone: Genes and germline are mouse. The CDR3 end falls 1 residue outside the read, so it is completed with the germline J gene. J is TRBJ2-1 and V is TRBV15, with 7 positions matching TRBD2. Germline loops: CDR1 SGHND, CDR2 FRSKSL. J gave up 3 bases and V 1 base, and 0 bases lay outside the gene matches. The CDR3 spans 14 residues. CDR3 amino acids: CASSLDWGYAEQFF. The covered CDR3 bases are TGTGCCAGCAGTTTAGACTGGGGCTATGCTGAGCAGTTC.

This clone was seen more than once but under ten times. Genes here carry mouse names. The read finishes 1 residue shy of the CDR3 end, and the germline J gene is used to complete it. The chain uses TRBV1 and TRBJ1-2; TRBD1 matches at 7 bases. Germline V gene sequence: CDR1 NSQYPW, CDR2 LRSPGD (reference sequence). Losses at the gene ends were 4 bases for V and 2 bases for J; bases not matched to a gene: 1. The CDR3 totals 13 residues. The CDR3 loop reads CTCSVGQNSDYTF. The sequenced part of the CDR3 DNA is TGCACCTGCAGTGTGGGACAGAACTCCGACTACACC.

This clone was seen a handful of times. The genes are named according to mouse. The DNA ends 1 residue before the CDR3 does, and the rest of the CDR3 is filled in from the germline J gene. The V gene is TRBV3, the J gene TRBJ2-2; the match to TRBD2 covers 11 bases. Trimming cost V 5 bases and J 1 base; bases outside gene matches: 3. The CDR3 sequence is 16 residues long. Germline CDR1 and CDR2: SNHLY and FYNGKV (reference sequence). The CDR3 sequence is CASSPGLGGNTGQLYF. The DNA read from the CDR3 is TGTGCCAGCAGCCCCGGACTGGGGGGAAACACCGGGCAGCTCTAC.

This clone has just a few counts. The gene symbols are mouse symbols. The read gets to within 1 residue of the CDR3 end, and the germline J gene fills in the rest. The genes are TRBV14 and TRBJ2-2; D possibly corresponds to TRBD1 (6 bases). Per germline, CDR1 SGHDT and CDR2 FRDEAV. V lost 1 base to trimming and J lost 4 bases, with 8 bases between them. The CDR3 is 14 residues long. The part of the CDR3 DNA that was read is TGTGCCAGCAGTTTCGTGACAGGCACCGGGCAGCTCTAC. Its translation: CASSFVTGTGQLY. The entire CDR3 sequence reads CASSFVTGTGQLYF.

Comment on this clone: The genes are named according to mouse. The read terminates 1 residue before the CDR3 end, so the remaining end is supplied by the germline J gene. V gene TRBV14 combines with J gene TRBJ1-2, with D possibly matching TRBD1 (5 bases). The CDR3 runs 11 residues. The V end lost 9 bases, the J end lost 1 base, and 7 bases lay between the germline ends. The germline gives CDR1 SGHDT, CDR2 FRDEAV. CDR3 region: CAMTENSDYTF. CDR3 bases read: TGTGCCATGACAGAAAACTCCGACTACACC. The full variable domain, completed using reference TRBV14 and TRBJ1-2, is EAGVTQSPRYAVLQEGQAVSFWCDPISGHDTLYWYQQPRDQGPQLLVYFRDEAVIDNSQLPSDRFSAVRPKGTNSTLKIQSAKQGDTATYLCAMTENSDYTFGSGTRLLVI.

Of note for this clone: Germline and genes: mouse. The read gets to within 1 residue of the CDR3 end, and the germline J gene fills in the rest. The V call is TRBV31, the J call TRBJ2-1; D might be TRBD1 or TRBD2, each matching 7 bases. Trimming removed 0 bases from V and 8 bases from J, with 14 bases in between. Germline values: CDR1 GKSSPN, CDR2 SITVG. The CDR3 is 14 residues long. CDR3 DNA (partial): TGTGCCTGGAGTCTCCCAGGGGGGGGTACTGAGCAGTTC. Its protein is CAWSLPGGGTEQF. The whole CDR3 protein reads CAWSLPGGGTEQFF.

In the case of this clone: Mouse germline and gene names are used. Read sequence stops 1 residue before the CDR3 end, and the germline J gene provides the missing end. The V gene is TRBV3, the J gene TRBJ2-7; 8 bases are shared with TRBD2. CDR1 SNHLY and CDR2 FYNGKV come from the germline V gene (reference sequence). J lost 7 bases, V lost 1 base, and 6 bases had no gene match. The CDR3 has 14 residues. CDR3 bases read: TGTGCCAGCAGCTTAGGCGGGGGGGCGGGGGAACAGTAC. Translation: CASSLGGGAGEQY. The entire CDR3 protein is CASSLGGGAGEQYF.